This paragraph reports one T cell receptor (beta chain). Its antigen is unknown. The sample belongs to a study of breast tumors, draining lymph nodes, adjacent tissues. The CDR3 runs 12 residues. Trimming removed 5 bases at V and 0 bases at J, with 5 bases between. CDR1 is SEHNR, CDR2 FQNEAQ, per germline (reference sequence). One entry per CDR3 protein results from TCRdb running MiXCR on the multiplex PCR reads. The table records fewer than 25,000 distinct CDR3 sequences, about 64% of them present only once. Study outcomes and limitations: The lymph node origin of tumor T cells was framed as consistent with a hypothesis, not demonstrated.

The V gene is TRBV7-9, the J gene TRBJ2-7; D remains unclear. This clonotype was sampled from a female donor with breast cancer. Some clones in this sample may be carry-over from other donors' samples. Source material: tumor-adjacent breast tissue. This CDR3 is CASSRSSYEQYF. In nucleotides, the CDR3 is TGTGCCAGCAGCCGTAGCTCCTACGAGCAGTACTTC. Drawing the rest from reference TRBV7-9 and TRBJ2-7, the complete variable domain is DTGVSQNPRHKITKRGQNVTFRCDPISEHNRLYWYRQTLGQGPEFLTYFQNEAQLEKSRLLSDRFSAERPKGSFSTLEIQRTEQGDSAMYLCASSRSSYEQYFGPGTRLTVT.